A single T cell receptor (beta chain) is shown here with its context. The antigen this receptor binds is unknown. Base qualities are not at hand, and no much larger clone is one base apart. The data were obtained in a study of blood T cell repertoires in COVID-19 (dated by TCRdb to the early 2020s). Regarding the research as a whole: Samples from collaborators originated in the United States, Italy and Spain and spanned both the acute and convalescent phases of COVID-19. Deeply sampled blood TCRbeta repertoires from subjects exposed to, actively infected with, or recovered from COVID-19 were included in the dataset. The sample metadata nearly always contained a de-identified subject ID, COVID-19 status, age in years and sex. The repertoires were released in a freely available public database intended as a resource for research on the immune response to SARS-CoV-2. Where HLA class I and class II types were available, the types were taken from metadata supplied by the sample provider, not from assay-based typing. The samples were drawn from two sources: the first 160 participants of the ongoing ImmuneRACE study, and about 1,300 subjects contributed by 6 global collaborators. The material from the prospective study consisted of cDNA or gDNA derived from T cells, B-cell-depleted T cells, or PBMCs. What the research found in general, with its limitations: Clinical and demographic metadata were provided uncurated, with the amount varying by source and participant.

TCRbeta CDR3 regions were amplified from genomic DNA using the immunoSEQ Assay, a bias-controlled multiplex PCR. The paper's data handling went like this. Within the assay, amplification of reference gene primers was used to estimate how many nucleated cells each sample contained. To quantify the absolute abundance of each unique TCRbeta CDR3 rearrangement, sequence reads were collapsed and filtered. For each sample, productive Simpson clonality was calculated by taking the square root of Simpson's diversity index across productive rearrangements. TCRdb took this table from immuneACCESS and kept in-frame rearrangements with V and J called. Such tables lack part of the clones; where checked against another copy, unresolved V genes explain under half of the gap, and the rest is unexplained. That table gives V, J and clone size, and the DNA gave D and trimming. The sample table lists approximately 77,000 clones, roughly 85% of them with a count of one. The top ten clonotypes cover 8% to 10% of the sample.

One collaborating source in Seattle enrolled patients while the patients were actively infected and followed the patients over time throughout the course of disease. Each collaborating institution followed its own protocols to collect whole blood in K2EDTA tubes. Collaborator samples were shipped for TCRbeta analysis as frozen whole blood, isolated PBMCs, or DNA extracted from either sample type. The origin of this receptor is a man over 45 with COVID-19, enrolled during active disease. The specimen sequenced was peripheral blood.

DNA sequence: TGTGCCAGCAGTGAATGCAGGGGAAACACCATATATTTT. Its protein product is CASSECRGNTIYF. The rearrangement joined TRBV25-1 to TRBJ1-3; the D gene remains uncertain. The germline V gene provides CDR1 MGHDK and CDR2 SYGVNS. From the cysteine through the phenylalanine, the CDR3 covers 13 amino acids. The read is trimmed to its CDR3 DNA, 39 bases read in frame from base 1. At the junction V is shortened by 1 base and J by 4 bases, with 5 bases in between.